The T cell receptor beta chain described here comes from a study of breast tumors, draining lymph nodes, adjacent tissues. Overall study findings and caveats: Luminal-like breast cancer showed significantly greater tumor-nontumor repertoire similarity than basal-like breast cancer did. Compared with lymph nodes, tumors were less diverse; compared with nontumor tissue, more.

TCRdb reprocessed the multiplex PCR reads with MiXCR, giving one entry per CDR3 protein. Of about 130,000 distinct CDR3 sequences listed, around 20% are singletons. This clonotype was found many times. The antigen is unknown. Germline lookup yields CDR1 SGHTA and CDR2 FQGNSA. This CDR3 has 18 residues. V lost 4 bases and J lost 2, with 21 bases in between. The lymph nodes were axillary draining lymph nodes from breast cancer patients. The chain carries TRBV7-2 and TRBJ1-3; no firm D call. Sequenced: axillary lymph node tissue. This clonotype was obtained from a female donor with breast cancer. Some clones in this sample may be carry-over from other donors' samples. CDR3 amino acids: CASSSSGVAGSTGNTIYF. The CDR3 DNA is TGTGCCAGCAGCTCTAGTGGGGTGGCAGGCTCCACTGGAAACACCATATATTTT.